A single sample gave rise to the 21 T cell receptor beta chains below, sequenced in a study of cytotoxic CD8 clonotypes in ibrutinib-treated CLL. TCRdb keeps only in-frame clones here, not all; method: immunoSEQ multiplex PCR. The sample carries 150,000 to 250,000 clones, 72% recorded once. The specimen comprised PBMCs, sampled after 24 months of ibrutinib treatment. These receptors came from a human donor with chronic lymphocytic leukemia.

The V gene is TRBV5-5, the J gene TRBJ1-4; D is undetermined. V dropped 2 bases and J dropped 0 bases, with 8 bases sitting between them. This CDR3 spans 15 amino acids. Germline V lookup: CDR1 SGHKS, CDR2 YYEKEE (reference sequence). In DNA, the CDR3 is TGTGCCAGCAGCTTCCTGACTGCAACTAATGAAAAACTGTTTTTT. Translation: CASSFLTATNEKLFF.

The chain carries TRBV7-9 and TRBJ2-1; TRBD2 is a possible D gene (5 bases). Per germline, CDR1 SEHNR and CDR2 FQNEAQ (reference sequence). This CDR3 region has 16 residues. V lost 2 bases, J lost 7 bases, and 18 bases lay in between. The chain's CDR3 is CASSLYPTRGGNEQFF. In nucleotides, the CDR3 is TGTGCCAGCAGCTTATACCCTACTAGAGGCGGGAATGAGCAGTTCTTC.

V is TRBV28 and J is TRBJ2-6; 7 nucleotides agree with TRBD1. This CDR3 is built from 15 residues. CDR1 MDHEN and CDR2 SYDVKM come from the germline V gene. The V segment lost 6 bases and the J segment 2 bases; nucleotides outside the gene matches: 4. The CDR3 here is CASRITGAGANVLTF. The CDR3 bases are TGTGCCAGCAGAATTACAGGGGCTGGGGCCAACGTCCTGACTTTC.

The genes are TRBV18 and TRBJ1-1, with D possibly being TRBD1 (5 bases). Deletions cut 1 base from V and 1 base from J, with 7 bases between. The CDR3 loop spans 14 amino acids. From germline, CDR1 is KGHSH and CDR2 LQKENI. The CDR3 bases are TGTGCCAGCTCACCACTGACAGAGAACACTGAAGCTTTCTTT. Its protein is CASSPLTENTEAFF.

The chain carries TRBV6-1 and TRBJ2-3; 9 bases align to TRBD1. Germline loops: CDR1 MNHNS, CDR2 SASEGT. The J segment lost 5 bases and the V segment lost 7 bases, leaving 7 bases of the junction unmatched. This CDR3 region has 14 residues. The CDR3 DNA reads TGTGCCAGCACCCAACAGGGGGCGAGAGATACGCAGTATTTT. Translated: CASTQQGARDTQYF.

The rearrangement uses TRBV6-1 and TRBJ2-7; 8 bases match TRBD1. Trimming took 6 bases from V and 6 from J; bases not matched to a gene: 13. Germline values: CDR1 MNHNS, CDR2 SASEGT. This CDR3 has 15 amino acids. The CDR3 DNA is TGTGCCAGCAGCGAACTACAGGGGGATCTAAGCGAGCAGTACTTC. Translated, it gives CASSELQGDLSEQYF.

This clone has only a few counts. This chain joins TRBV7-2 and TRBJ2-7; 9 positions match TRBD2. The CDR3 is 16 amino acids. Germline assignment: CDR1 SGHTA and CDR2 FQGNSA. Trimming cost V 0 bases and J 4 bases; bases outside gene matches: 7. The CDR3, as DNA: TGTGCCAGCAGCTTAGCGGCCGGGACTAGCTCATACGAGCAGTACTTC. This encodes CASSLAAGTSSYEQYF.

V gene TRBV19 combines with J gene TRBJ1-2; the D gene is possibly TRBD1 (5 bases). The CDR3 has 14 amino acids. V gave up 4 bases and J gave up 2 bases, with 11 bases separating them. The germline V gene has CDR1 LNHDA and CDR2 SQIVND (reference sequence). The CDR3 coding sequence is TGTGCCAGTAGTAGAGACAGCAGAAACTATGGCTACACCTTC. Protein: CASSRDSRNYGYTF.

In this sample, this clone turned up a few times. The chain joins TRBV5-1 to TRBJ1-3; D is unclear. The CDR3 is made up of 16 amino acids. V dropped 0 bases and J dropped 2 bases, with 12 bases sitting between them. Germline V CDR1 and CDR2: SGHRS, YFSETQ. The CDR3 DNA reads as TGCGCCAGCAGCTTGGCATCGGGCACGGCTGGAAACACCATATATTTT. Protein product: CASSLASGTAGNTIYF.

The CDR3 protein is CASSLPGRGYGYTF. The CDR3 region has the DNA TGTGCCAGCAGCTTGCCCGGGCGCGGCTATGGCTACACCTTC. J is TRBJ1-2 and V is TRBV5-6; no firm D call. There are 14 residues in the CDR3. Germline V gene sequence: CDR1 SGHDT, CDR2 YYEEEE. V was clipped by 1 base and J by 4 bases, with 11 bases between them.

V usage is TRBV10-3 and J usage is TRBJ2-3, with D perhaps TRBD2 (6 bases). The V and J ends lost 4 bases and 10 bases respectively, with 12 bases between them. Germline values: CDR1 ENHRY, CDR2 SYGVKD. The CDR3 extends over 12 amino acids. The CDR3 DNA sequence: TGTGCCATCAGTGCAAGCGGGCCAGCGCAGTATTTT. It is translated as CAISASGPAQYF.

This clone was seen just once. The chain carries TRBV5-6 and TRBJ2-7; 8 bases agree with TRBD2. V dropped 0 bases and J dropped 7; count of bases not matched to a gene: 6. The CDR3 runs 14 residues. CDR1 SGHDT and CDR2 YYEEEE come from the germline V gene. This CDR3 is CASSLVSGSGEQYF. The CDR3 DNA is TGTGCCAGCAGCTTGGTCAGCGGGAGCGGGGAGCAGTACTTC. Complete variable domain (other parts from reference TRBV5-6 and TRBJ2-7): DAGVTQSPTHLIKTRGQQVTLRCSPKSGHDTVSWYQQALGQGPQFIFQYYEEEERQRGNFPDRFSGHQFPNYSSELNVNALLLGDSALYLCASSLVSGSGEQYFGPGTRLTVT.

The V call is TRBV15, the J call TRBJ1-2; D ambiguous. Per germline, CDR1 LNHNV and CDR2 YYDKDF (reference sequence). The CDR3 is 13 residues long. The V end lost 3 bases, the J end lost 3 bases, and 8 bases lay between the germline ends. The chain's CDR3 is CATSSSWDYGYTF. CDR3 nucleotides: TGTGCCACCAGCAGCTCCTGGGACTATGGCTACACCTTC.

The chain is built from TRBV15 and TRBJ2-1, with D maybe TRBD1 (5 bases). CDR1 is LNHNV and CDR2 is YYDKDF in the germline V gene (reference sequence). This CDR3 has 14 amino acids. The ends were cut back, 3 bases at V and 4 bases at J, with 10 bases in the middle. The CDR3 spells CATSSMTEYNEQFF. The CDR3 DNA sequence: TGTGCCACCAGCAGCATGACAGAGTACAATGAGCAGTTCTTC.

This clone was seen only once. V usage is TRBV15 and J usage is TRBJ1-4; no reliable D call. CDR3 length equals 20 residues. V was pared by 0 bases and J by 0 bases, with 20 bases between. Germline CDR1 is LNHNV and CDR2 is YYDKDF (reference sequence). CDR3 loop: CATSRDPSQSNAATNEKLFF. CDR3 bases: TGTGCCACCAGCAGAGATCCGTCGCAGTCCAACGCCGCAACTAATGAAAAACTGTTTTTT.

The CDR3 loop reads CSVEEQGREGYEQYF. CDR3 sequence (DNA): TGCAGCGTTGAAGAGCAGGGGAGGGAAGGGTACGAGCAGTACTTC. The V call is TRBV29-1, the J call TRBJ2-7, with a weak D call TRBD2 (7 bases). The CDR3 loop spans 15 amino acids. Germline V lookup: CDR1 SQVTM, CDR2 ANQGSEA. V shed 0 bases and J shed 4 bases, with 16 bases lying between them.

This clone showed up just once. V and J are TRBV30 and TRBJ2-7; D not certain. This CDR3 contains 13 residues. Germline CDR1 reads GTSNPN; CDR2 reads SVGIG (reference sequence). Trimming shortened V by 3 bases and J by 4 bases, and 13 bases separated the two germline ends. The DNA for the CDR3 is TGTGCCTGGAGCCCCTCCGGGCAGTACGAGCAGTACTTC. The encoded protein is CAWSPSGQYEQYF.

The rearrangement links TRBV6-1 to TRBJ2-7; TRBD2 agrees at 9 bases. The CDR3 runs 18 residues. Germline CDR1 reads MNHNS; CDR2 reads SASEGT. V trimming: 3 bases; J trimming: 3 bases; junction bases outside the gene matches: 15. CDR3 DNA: TGTGCCAGCAGTGATGGTCTAGCGGGAATTGGTAGGTACTACGAGCAGTACTTC. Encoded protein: CASSDGLAGIGRYYEQYF.

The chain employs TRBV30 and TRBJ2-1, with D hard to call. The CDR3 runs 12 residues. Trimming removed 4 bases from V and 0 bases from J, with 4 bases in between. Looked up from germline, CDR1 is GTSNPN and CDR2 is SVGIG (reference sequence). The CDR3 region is CAWTSSYNEQFF. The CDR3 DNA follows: TGTGCCTGGACTAGCTCCTACAATGAGCAGTTCTTC.

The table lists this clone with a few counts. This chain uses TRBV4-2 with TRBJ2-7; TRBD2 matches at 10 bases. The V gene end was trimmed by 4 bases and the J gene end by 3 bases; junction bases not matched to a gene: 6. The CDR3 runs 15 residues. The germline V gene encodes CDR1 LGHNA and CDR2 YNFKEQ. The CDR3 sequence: CASSPAASGSYEQYF. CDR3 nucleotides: TGTGCCAGCAGCCCAGCCGCTAGCGGGAGCTACGAGCAGTACTTC.

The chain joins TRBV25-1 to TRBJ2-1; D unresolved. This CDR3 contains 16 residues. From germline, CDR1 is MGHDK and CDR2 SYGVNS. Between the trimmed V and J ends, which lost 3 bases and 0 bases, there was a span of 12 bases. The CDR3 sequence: CASSEMGGSSYNEQFF. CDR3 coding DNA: TGTGCCAGCAGTGAGATGGGCGGAAGCTCCTACAATGAGCAGTTCTTC. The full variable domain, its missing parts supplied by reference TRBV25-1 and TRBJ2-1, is EADIYQTPRYLVIGTGKKITLECSQTMGHDKMYWYQQDPGMELHLIHYSYGVNSTEKGDLSSESTVSRIRTEHFPLTLESARPSHTSQYLCASSEMGGSSYNEQFFGPGTRLTVL.